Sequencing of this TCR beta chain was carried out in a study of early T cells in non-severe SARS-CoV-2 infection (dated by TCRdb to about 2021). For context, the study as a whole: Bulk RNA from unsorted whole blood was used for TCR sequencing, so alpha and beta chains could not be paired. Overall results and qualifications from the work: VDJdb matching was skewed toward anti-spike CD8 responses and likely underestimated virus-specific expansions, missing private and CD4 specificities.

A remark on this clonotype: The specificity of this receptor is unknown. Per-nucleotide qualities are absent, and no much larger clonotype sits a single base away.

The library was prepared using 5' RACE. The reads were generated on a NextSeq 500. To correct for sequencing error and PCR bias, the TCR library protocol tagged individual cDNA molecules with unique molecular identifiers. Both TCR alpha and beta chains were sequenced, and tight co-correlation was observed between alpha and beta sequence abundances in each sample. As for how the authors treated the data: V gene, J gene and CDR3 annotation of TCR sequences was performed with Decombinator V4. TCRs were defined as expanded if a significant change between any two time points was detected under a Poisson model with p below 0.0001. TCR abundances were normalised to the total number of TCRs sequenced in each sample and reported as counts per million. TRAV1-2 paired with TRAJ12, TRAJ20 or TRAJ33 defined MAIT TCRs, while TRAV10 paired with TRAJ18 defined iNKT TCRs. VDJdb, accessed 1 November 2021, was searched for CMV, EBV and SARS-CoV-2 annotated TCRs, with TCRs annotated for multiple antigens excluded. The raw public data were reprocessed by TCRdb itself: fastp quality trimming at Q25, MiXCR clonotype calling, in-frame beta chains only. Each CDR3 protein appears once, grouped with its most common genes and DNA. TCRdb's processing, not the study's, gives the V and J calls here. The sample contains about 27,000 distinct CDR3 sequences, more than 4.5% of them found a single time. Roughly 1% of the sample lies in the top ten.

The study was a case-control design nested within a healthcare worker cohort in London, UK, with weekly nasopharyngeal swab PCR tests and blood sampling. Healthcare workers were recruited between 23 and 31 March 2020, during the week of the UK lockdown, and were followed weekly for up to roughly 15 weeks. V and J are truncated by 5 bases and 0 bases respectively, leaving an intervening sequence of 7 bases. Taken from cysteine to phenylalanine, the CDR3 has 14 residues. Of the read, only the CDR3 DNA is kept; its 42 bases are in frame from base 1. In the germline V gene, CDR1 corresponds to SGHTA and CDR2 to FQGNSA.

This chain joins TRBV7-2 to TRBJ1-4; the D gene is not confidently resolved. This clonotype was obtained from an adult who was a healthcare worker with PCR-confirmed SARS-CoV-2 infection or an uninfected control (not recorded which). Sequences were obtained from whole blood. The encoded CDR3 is CASSRATTNEKLFF. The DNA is TGTGCCAGCAGCCGGGCCACAACTAATGAAAAACTGTTTTTT.